This passage covers 11 T cell receptor beta chains from one sample sequenced in a study of T cells after yellow fever vaccination. TCRdb redid the calling of the 5' RACE reads with MiXCR, one entry per CDR3 protein. Seen here are about 430,000 distinct CDR3 sequences, roughly a sixth observed once, and the top ten hold over 15%. The input for sequencing was PBMCs, taken before the yellow fever booster vaccination. These TCRs come from a man aged 18-30 years who received the YFV17D yellow fever vaccine.

The gene calls are TRBV27 and TRBJ1-1, with 7 bases matching TRBD1. The germline CDR1 and CDR2 sequences are MNHEY and SMNVEV (reference sequence). With V trimmed by 10 bases and J by 1 base, 9 bases remained unmatched. This CDR3 has 14 amino acids. The CDR3: CATLPTGRNTEAFF. The DNA of the CDR3 is TGTGCCACCCTCCCGACAGGGAGGAACACTGAAGCTTTCTTT.

The chain recombines TRBV5-5 with TRBJ1-5, with D unclear. Germline CDR1 SGHKS, CDR2 YYEKEE (reference sequence). The V end lost 0 bases, the J end lost 5 bases, and 18 bases lay between the germline ends. The CDR3 is 17 amino acids. DNA of the CDR3: TGTGCCAGCAGCTTGGTTCCGACTCCGCGGAAGGATCAGCCCCAGCATTTT. It specifies CASSLVPTPRKDQPQHF.

This clonotype was picked up a small number of times. The J gene is TRBJ2-3, the V gene TRBV7-9; no clear D gene. CDR3 length: 17 residues. CDR1 is SEHNR, CDR2 FQNEAQ, per germline (reference sequence). Trimming took 1 base from V and 0 from J, leaving 14 bases between them. The CDR3 loop reads CASSLGSQITSTDTQYF. The CDR3 DNA sequence: TGTGCCAGCAGCTTAGGTTCGCAAATCACTAGCACAGATACGCAGTATTTT.

There are a few counts of this clonotype. The rearrangement uses TRBV24-1 and TRBJ2-2; D tentatively fits TRBD1 or TRBD2 (6 bases each). This CDR3 comprises 15 residues. Deletions cut 4 bases from V and 9 bases from J, with 17 bases between. CDR1 and CDR2 from the germline V gene are KGHDR and SFDVKD. The CDR3 loop reads CATSDAGGQDRELFF. The CDR3 DNA is TGTGCCACCAGTGACGCTGGGGGGCAGGATCGGGAGCTGTTTTTT.

Worth noting for this clonotype: This may stem from a read error, because a much larger clone lies one nucleotide away. V and J are TRBV7-2 and TRBJ2-6; TRBD1 is a possible D gene (6 bases). Trimming cost V 5 bases and J 2 bases, with 13 bases left between them. This CDR3 region has 16 residues. Germline loops: CDR1 SGHTA, CDR2 FQGNSA. DNA for the CDR3: TGTGCCAGCAGCACCCGGACAGTGCCTGGGGCCAACGTCCTGACTTTC. It translates to CASSTRTVPGANVLTF.

In this sample, this clonotype turned up a few times. V gene TRBV10-3 combines with J gene TRBJ2-2; perhaps TRBD1 as D (5 bases). Germline V gene lookup returns CDR1 ENHRY and CDR2 SYGVKD. The CDR3 is made up of 16 amino acids. Trimming took off 0 bases at V and 1 base at J, with 9 bases between the two ends. CDR3 amino acids: CAISESVGLNTGELFF. The CDR3 DNA is TGTGCCATCAGTGAGTCTGTGGGGCTGAACACCGGGGAGCTGTTTTTT.

This clonotype was seen a handful of times. The chain is built from TRBV12-3 or TRBV12-4 and TRBJ1-2; D is uncertain. This CDR3 contains 13 residues. V was trimmed by 3 bases and J by 6 bases, leaving 11 bases between them. The CDR3, as DNA: TGTGCCAGCAGTTTTACTACCCGGCATGGCTACACCTTC. Its protein product is CASSFTTRHGYTF.

This clonotype was counted a few times. The chain is built from TRBV20-1 and TRBJ2-3; possible D gene TRBD2, 6 bases. V gave up 6 bases and J gave up 11 bases, with 18 bases separating them. Germline V gene sequence: CDR1 DFQATT, CDR2 SNEGSKA (reference sequence). This CDR3 comprises 12 residues. The CDR3 DNA reads TGCAGTGCCCCGGGACCGGGGGAAGGGCAGTATTTT. Its translation: CSAPGPGEGQYF.

This clonotype was seen more than once but under ten times. The J gene is TRBJ2-3, the V gene TRBV5-1; possible D gene TRBD2, 6 bases. This CDR3 spans 15 amino acids. CDR1 is SGHRS, CDR2 YFSETQ, per germline. The V end was cut by 0 bases, the J end by 1 base, with 9 bases between. The CDR3 DNA reads TGCGCCAGCAGCTTGGGACTAGTCGGCACAGATACGCAGTATTTT. Protein: CASSLGLVGTDTQYF.

This clonotype was counted a few times. The chain employs TRBV20-1 and TRBJ1-2; 10 nucleotides align to TRBD1. This CDR3 is 12 amino acids long. Germline CDR1 reads DFQATT; CDR2 reads SNEGSKA (reference sequence). J gave up 6 bases and V 5 bases, and 3 bases lay outside the gene matches. This chain's CDR3 is CSAPGQGNGYTF. CDR3 nucleotides: TGCAGTGCTCCGGGACAGGGGAATGGCTACACCTTC.

The chain couples TRBV6-6 to TRBJ2-7; D may be TRBD1 (5 bases). The CDR3 has 13 residues. The V and J ends lost 6 bases and 4 bases respectively, with 13 bases between them. CDR1 and CDR2 (germline): MNHNY, SVGAGI (reference sequence). The CDR3: CASRADILYEQYV. CDR3 DNA sequence: TGTGCCAGCAGGGCGGACATACTGTACGAGCAGTACGTC.